This T cell receptor beta chain comes out of a study of human T cells and chemical hapten exposure. Study-wide context: Epicutaneous patch tests delivered 0.01% DPC to the upper back, with evaluation at 6 days. Overall study findings and caveats: Every donor had alopecia, and their immune response may therefore differ from healthy people's.

Time point specified: patch test 2, 6 weeks after DPC sensitization. Specified treatment: therapeutic diphenylcyclopropenone sensitization with weekly scalp DPC. The CDR3 has 14 amino acids. V was pared by 6 bases and J by 5 bases, with 16 bases between. The table lists this clonotype with a few counts. Its specificity is unknown. TCRdb re-called the RACE reads with MiXCR, one entry per CDR3 protein. The repertoire holds tens of thousands of distinct CDR3 sequences, with 8% to 9.5% as singletons. This sample comprised whole blood, obtained in connection with sensitization to the hapten diphenylcyclopropenone (DPC). The gene calls are TRBV12-3 or TRBV12-4 and TRBJ2-5, with D tentatively TRBD1 (5 bases). The sequence was collected from a young man with alopecia areata. Some clones in this sample may be carry-over from other donors' samples. The CDR3 region has the DNA TGTGCCAGCAGGCCTACAGGATTGGCGGAGACCCAGTACTTC. This encodes CASRPTGLAETQYF.